These 5 T cell receptor beta chains share one sample of origin, sequenced in a study of blood T cell repertoires in COVID-19. TCRdb's copy holds only in-frame clones and misses some; the assay was immunoSEQ multiplex PCR. The sample records approximately 190,000 clones, around 90% being singletons. Sequenced: peripheral blood. These TCRs come from a man between 45 and 60 years old with acute or convalescent COVID-19.

This chain links TRBV7-3 with TRBJ2-3, with 10 bases fitting TRBD2. This CDR3 is built from 15 residues. From germline, CDR1 is SGHTA and CDR2 FQGTGA. V lost 5 bases, J lost 2 bases, and 4 bases stayed unmatched. The CDR3 region is CASSRTSGLTDTQYF. The CDR3 nucleotides read TGTGCCAGCAGCAGGACTAGCGGACTCACAGATACGCAGTATTTT.

The gene calls are TRBV9 and TRBJ2-1, with a possible D match to TRBD2 (5 bases). V was cut by 0 bases and J by 4 bases, with 14 bases left in between. There are 16 residues in the CDR3. The V gene's germline CDR1 is SGDLS and CDR2 YYNGEE. The CDR3 here is CASSVEGARVYNEQFF. The CDR3 DNA reads TGTGCCAGCAGCGTAGAGGGAGCGAGGGTTTACAATGAGCAGTTCTTC.

The chain uses TRBV24-1 and TRBJ1-2; 9 bases are shared with TRBD1. The V segment lost 1 base and the J segment 7 bases; nucleotides outside the gene matches: 9. There are 16 residues in the CDR3. Germline V gene lookup returns CDR1 KGHDR and CDR2 SFDVKD. In nucleotides, the CDR3 is TGTGCCACCAGTGATTTTTCCCCAACAGGGGGCCTTGGCTACACCTTC. As protein: CATSDFSPTGGLGYTF.

V and J are TRBV27 and TRBJ1-5; D unresolved. Germline V CDR1 and CDR2: MNHEY, SMNVEV (reference sequence). Trimming shortened V by 0 bases and J by 4 bases, and 10 bases separated the two germline ends. The CDR3 contains 15 residues. The CDR3 nucleotides read TGTGCCAGCAGTTTATCTCGGGGAACAAATCAGCCCCAGCATTTT. This encodes CASSLSRGTNQPQHF.

The rearrangement links TRBV4-2 to TRBJ1-2; possible D gene TRBD1, 5 bases. The germline V gene has CDR1 LGHNA and CDR2 YNFKEQ. The V end was cut by 0 bases, the J end by 8 bases, with 19 bases between. CDR3 length equals 16 residues. CDR3 sequence: CASSQDVDGGEGGYTF. CDR3 coding DNA: TGTGCCAGCAGCCAAGATGTGGACGGGGGAGAAGGCGGCTACACCTTC.